The 3 T cell receptor beta chains in this list originate from one sample, sequenced in a study of spatial heterogeneity in lung cancer. Time point specified: blood at routine non-recurrence follow-up after resection. TCRdb recomputed calls from the 5' RACE reads with MiXCR, one row per CDR3 protein. This table holds tens of thousands of distinct CDR3 sequences, approximately 10% found once. Sequencing used PBMCs, obtained at follow-up. The receptors shown here come from a male donor with early-stage non-small cell lung cancer.

With regard to this clonotype: A read error may account for a junction end that differs from germline. The rearrangement uses TRBV6-6 and TRBJ1-3; D call uncertain. Germline CDR1 MNHNY, CDR2 SVGAGI (reference sequence). There are 13 residues in the CDR3. Here the CDR3 DNA reads TGTGCCAGCACATTTCCCTCTGGAAAAACCATATATTTT. Translated, it gives CASTFPSGKTIYF.

This clonotype was counted once. A clone one base away is much larger, so this may be a read error. J is TRBJ2-2 and V is TRBV18; D is perhaps TRBD2 (5 bases). Germline V gene lookup returns CDR1 KGHSH and CDR2 LQKENI. The length of the CDR3 is 14 residues. Here the CDR3 reads CASSPTGNIGELFF. Here the CDR3 DNA reads TGTGCCAGCTCACCAACGGGGAACATCGGGGAGCTGTTTTTT.

This clonotype occurred many times. The rearrangement links TRBV7-2 to TRBJ1-2; tentative D call: TRBD1 (6 bases). CDR3 size: 14 residues. V was pared by 5 bases and J by 4 bases, with 14 bases between. Germline V gene data show CDR1 as SGHTA and CDR2 as FQGNSA. The CDR3 DNA is TGTGCCAGCAGCACCCGGACAGACCTCTATGGCTACACCTTC. Translation gives CASSTRTDLYGYTF. The full variable domain, completed using reference TRBV7-2 and TRBJ1-2, is GAGVSQSPSNKVTEKGKDVELRCDPISGHTALYWYRQSLGQGLEFLIYFQGNSAPDKSGLPSDRFSAERTGGSVSTLTIQRTQQEDSAVYLCASSTRTDLYGYTFGSGTRLTVV.